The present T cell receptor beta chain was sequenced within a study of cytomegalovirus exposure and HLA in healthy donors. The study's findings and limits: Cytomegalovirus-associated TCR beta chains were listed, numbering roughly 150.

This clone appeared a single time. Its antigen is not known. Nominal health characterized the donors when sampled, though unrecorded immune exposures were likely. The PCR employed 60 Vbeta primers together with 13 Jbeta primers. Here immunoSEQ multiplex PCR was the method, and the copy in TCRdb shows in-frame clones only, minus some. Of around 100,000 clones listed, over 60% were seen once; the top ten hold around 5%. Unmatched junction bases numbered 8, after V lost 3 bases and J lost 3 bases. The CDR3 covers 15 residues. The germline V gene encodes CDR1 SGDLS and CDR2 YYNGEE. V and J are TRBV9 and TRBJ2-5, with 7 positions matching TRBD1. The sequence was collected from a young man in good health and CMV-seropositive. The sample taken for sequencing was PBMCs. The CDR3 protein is CASSATGTEKETQYF. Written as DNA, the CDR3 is TGTGCCAGCAGCGCAACCGGGACAGAGAAAGAGACCCAGTACTTC.